Detailed here is one T cell receptor beta chain. Antigen: not known. A much larger clone differs by one base, so this may be a read error. The CDR3 extends over 15 amino acids. Germline loops: CDR1 MNHEY, CDR2 SMNVEV (reference sequence). These data are taken from a study of regulatory T cells in long-lasting Graves disease. Assembly of TCR beta libraries relied on iRepertoire HTBI primers together with Arm-PCR of CDR3 regions. MiXCR was run by TCRdb on the multiplex PCR reads, yielding one entry per CDR3 protein. The repertoire holds some 240,000 distinct CDR3 sequences, roughly 20% seen once, with roughly 10% in the top ten. Study observations and caveats: Owing to a sample size that was small, accuracy may have been reduced.

Time point of the sample: newly diagnosed GD, antithyroid drugs for less than 3 months. RNA extracted from PBMCs served as the sequencing template. The same sample was also studied in work on T cells in Graves' hyperthyroidism and ophthalmopathy. In that study: Aged 18 to 65, the patients had hyperthyroidism that was newly diagnosed and had lasted under 2 months. In blood, most of the thyroid clonotypes expanded above 0.001 were also present.

The receptor was derived from a woman aged 25 to 39 with Graves disease. The sample here was peripheral blood mononuclear cells (PBMCs), taken at new diagnosis, from a patient treated with antithyroid drugs. The V and J genes are TRBV27 and TRBJ1-5; 8 bases line up with TRBD1. CDR3 in amino acids: CASSATGGSSQPQHF. The CDR3 coding sequence is TGTGCCAGCAGTGCCACAGGGGGTAGCAGTCAGCCCCAGCATTTT.